This TCR beta chain was identified during a study of blood T cell repertoires in COVID-19. Repertoires were generated with immunoSEQ multiplex PCR, while TCRdb's copy carries only in-frame clones and drops some. The sample holds 75,000 to 95,000 clones, more than 70% seen once. The CDR3 is 15 residues long. The germline gives CDR1 MNHEY, CDR2 SVGAGI. The J segment lost 8 bases and the V segment lost 6 bases, leaving 14 bases of the junction unmatched. The gene calls are TRBV6-5 and TRBJ1-2, with 8 bases that match TRBD1. The TCR was taken from a woman of 80 years or more with acute or convalescent COVID-19. Input material: peripheral blood. The CDR3 sequence is CASSKPGQANSGYTF. The DNA of the CDR3 is TGTGCCAGCAGCAAGCCGGGACAGGCGAACTCGGGCTACACCTTC.